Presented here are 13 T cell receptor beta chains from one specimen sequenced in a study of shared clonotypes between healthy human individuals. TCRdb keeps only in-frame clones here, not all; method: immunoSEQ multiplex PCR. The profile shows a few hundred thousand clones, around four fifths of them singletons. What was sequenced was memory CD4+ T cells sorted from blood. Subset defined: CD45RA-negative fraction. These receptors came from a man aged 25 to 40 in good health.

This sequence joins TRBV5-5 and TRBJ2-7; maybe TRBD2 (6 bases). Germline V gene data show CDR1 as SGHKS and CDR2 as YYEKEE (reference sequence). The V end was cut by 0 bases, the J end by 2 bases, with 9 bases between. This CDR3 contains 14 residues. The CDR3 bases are TGTGCCAGCAGCTTGGCGGGAGTAGCCTACGAGCAGTACTTC. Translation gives CASSLAGVAYEQYF.

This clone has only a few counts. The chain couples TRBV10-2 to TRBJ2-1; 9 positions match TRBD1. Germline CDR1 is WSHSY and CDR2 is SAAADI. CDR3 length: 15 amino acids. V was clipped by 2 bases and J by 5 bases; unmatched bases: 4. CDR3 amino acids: CASSETGTGNNEQFF. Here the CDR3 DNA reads TGCGCCAGCAGTGAGACCGGGACAGGGAACAATGAGCAGTTCTTC.

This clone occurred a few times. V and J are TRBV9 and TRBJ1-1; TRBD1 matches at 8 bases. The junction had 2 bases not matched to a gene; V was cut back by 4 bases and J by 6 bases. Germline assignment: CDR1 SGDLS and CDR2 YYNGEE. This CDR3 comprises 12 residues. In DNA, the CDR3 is TGTGCCAGCAGCCAGACAGGGGCTGAAGCTTTCTTT. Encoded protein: CASSQTGAEAFF.

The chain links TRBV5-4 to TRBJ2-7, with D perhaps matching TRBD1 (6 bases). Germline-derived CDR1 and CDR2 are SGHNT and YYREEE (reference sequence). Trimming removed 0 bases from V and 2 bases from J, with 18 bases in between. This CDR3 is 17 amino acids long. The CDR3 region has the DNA TGTGCCAGCAGCTTGGACTACGGGGCAGGGGACCCCTACGAGCAGTACTTC. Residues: CASSLDYGAGDPYEQYF.

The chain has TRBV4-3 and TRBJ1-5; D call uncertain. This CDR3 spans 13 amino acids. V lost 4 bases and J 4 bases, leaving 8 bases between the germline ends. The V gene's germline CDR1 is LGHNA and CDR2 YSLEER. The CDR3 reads CASSPELNQPQHF. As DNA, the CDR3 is TGCGCCAGCAGCCCGGAGTTGAATCAGCCCCAGCATTTT.

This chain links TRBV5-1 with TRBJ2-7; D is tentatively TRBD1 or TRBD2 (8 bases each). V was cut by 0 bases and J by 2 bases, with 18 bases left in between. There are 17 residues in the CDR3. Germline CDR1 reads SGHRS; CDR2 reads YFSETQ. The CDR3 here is CASSLDRGGQVAYEQYF. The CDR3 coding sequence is TGCGCCAGCAGCTTGGACCGGGGGGGACAGGTGGCCTACGAGCAGTACTTC.

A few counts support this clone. Here the CDR3 DNA reads TGTGCCAGCAGTTTCCCTTACCCGGACAGGTGGGATACGCAGTATTTT. Its translation is CASSFPYPDRWDTQYF. V gene TRBV27 combines with J gene TRBJ2-3, with 7 bases lining up with TRBD1. The trim removed 3 bases at V and 6 bases at J, leaving 12 bases unmatched. The CDR3 length is 16 residues. The germline CDR1 and CDR2 sequences are MNHEY and SMNVEV (reference sequence).

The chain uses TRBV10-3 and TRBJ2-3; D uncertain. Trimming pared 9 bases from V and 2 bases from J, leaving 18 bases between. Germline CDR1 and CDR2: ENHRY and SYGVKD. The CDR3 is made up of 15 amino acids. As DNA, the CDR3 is TGTGCCATGCGACAAACCCTAACTGCCACAGATACGCAGTATTTT. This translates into CAMRQTLTATDTQYF.

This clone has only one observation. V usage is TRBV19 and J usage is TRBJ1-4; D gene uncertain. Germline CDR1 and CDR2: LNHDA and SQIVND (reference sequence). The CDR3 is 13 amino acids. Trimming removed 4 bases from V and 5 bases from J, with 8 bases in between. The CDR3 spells CASSRNGNEKLFF. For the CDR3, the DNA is TGTGCCAGTAGTAGGAACGGAAATGAAAAACTGTTTTTT.

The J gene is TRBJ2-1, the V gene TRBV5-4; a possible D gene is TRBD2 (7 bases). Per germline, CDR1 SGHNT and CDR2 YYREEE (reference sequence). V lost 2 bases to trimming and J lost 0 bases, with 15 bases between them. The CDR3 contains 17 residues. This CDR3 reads CASSFGGQTSSYNEQFF. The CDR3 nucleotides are TGTGCCAGCAGCTTCGGGGGGCAAACGAGCTCCTACAATGAGCAGTTCTTC. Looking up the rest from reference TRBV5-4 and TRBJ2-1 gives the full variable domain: ETGVTQSPTHLIKTRGQQVTLRCSSQSGHNTVSWYQQALGQGPQFIFQYYREEENGRGNFPPRFSGLQFPNYSSELNVNALELDDSALYLCASSFGGQTSSYNEQFFGPGTRLTVL.

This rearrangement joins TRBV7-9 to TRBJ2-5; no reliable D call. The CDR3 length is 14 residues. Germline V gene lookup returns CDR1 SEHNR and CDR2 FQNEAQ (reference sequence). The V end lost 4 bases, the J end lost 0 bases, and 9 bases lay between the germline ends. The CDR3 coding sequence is TGTGCCAGCAGCTCTAAACGGAACCAAGAGACCCAGTACTTC. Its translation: CASSSKRNQETQYF.

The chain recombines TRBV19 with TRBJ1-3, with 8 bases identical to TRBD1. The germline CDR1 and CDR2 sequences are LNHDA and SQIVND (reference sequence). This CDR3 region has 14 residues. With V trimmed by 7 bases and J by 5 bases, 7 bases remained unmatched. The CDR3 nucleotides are TGTGCCAGTATCCCGGACAGGGCACGAAACACCATATATTTT. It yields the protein CASIPDRARNTIYF.

The CDR3 loop reads CASSWGTRKEGNEQFF. The DNA for the CDR3 is TGTGCCAGCAGCTGGGGGACTAGAAAAGAAGGCAATGAGCAGTTCTTC. The chain has TRBV5-4 and TRBJ2-1; 8 nucleotides agree with TRBD2. CDR3 length: 16 residues. V lost 3 bases to trimming and J lost 6 bases; unmatched junction nucleotides: 11. Germline V gene lookup returns CDR1 SGHNT and CDR2 YYREEE (reference sequence).